Listed below are T cell receptor beta chains from one sample, sequenced in a study of blood T cell repertoires in COVID-19. Profiling relied on immunoSEQ multiplex PCR, and the TCRdb table lists in-frame clones only, not all of them. The data contain just over 300,000 clones, nearly 90% of them singletons. The sequencing input was PBMCs or T cells enriched from blood (not recorded which). The receptor set was obtained from a young woman with acute COVID-19. Both conserved end residues are part of each CDR3. Each record gives: clone size, V gene, J gene, D gene, CDR3 DNA, CDR3 protein. D genes are given only for firm matches. A clone size is listed for some rows: how often the clone was seen (once, few, many), or a class if it is expanded.

clone_size: NA; v_call: TRBV2; j_call: TRBJ1-2; d_call: NA; cdr3_nt: TGTGCCAGCAGTCTCCTCTTACTAGACCTCTATGGCTACACCTTC; cdr3_aa: CASSLLLLDLYGYTF
clone_size: once; v_call: TRBV28; j_call: TRBJ1-2; d_call: TRBD1; cdr3_nt: TGTGCCAGCAAAGACAGGGTTTCCGACTATGGCTACACCTTC; cdr3_aa: CASKDRVSDYGYTF
clone_size: NA; v_call: TRBV28; j_call: TRBJ1-1; d_call: NA; cdr3_nt: TGTGCCAGCAGTTTAAGGAGGCAGACCGAAGCTTTCTTT; cdr3_aa: CASSLRRQTEAFF
clone_size: NA; v_call: TRBV27; j_call: TRBJ1-5; d_call: TRBD1; cdr3_nt: TGTGCCAGCAGTTTACTAGGGACAGGGAGCAATCAGCCCCAGCATTTT; cdr3_aa: CASSLLGTGSNQPQHF
clone_size: few; v_call: TRBV28; j_call: TRBJ1-5; d_call: NA; cdr3_nt: TGTGCCAGCAGCTCGAACTTAAATCAGCCCCAGCATTTT; cdr3_aa: CASSSNLNQPQHF
clone_size: NA; v_call: TRBV7-2; j_call: TRBJ2-1; d_call: TRBD2; cdr3_nt: TGTGCCAGCAGCTTCATTGGCGGGAGTTCCTACAATGAGCAGTTCTTC; cdr3_aa: CASSFIGGSSYNEQFF
clone_size: NA; v_call: TRBV9; j_call: TRBJ1-2; d_call: TRBD1; cdr3_nt: TGTGCCAGCAGCGTACAGGGGGCTGGCTACACCTTC; cdr3_aa: CASSVQGAGYTF
clone_size: NA; v_call: TRBV19; j_call: TRBJ2-7; d_call: TRBD2; cdr3_nt: TGTGCCAGTAGCCCCACCGGGACTAGCAAAACAAGGCAGTACTTC; cdr3_aa: CASSPTGTSKTRQYF
clone_size: NA; v_call: TRBV2; j_call: TRBJ2-1; d_call: TRBD2; cdr3_nt: TGTGCCAGCAGGGAGCTAGTTAGCGGGCATGAGCAGTTCTTC; cdr3_aa: CASRELVSGHEQFF
clone_size: NA; v_call: TRBV19; j_call: TRBJ2-1; d_call: TRBD2; cdr3_nt: TGTGCCAGTAGTCTACCGACTAGCGGGAGTGGTCTTGAGCAGTTCTTC; cdr3_aa: CASSLPTSGSGLEQFF
clone_size: NA; v_call: TRBV7-2; j_call: TRBJ2-5; d_call: TRBD1; cdr3_nt: TGTGCCAGCAGCTCCAGAGGGGGCAGGGCCGGGGAGACCCAGTACTTC; cdr3_aa: CASSSRGGRAGETQYF
clone_size: NA; v_call: TRBV5-1; j_call: TRBJ1-6; d_call: NA; cdr3_nt: TGCGCCAGCAGCTATGAGGGATCACCCCTCCACTTT; cdr3_aa: CASSYEGSPLHF
clone_size: NA; v_call: TRBV28; j_call: TRBJ1-6; d_call: NA; cdr3_nt: TGTGCCAGCAGTTTATGGGGGCGCAGGGTGAATTCACCCCTCCACTTT; cdr3_aa: CASSLWGRRVNSPLHF
clone_size: NA; v_call: TRBV7-7; j_call: TRBJ2-2; d_call: NA; cdr3_nt: TGTGCTAGCAGCGAGGGACTTAACACCGGGGAGCTGTTTTTT; cdr3_aa: CASSEGLNTGELFF
clone_size: NA; v_call: TRBV10-2; j_call: TRBJ1-6; d_call: TRBD1; cdr3_nt: TGCGCCAGCAGTGAGTCCGGTACAGGGGGTGCTTCACCCCTCCACTTT; cdr3_aa: CASSESGTGGASPLHF
clone_size: once; v_call: TRBV28; j_call: TRBJ2-3; d_call: TRBD2; cdr3_nt: TGTGCCAGCAGTCCCCTAGCGGGAGTGCTAGATACGCAGTATTTT; cdr3_aa: CASSPLAGVLDTQYF
clone_size: NA; v_call: TRBV30; j_call: TRBJ1-5; d_call: NA; cdr3_nt: TGTGCCTGGAGTGTCGAACACAGCAATCAGCCCCAGCATTTT; cdr3_aa: CAWSVEHSNQPQHF
clone_size: NA; v_call: TRBV29-1; j_call: TRBJ1-2; d_call: NA; cdr3_nt: TGCAGCGTTAATCCTCTCGGGACAATGCCTCGGGGCTACACCTTC; cdr3_aa: CSVNPLGTMPRGYTF
clone_size: NA; v_call: TRBV3-1/TRBV3-2; j_call: TRBJ1-2; d_call: NA; cdr3_nt: TGTGCCAGCCGAGGGAGGGTAACTAACTATGGCTACACCTTC; cdr3_aa: CASRGRVTNYGYTF
clone_size: NA; v_call: TRBV7-9; j_call: TRBJ2-1; d_call: TRBD2; cdr3_nt: TGTGCCACCCCCCAGCCGGGACTAGCGGGAGAGGGGGCGGGGGAGCAGTTCTTC; cdr3_aa: CATPQPGLAGEGAGEQFF
clone_size: NA; v_call: TRBV9; j_call: TRBJ1-1; d_call: TRBD1; cdr3_nt: TGTGCCAGCAGCGCGCAGACAGGGTGGAACACTGAAGCTTTCTTT; cdr3_aa: CASSAQTGWNTEAFF
clone_size: NA; v_call: TRBV5-1; j_call: TRBJ2-1; d_call: TRBD2; cdr3_nt: TGCGCCAGCACCGGGACTAGCGGACTAAATGAGCAGTTCTTC; cdr3_aa: CASTGTSGLNEQFF
clone_size: NA; v_call: TRBV2; j_call: TRBJ2-7; d_call: TRBD1; cdr3_nt: TGTGCCAGCAGTGCCTGGACAGGCGTTTACGAGCAGTACTTC; cdr3_aa: CASSAWTGVYEQYF